This T cell receptor beta chain was identified during a study of blood T cell repertoires in COVID-19. For the study at large: Samples taken during acute and convalescent COVID-19 were collected in the United States, Italy and Spain. Nucleic acid was either cDNA or gDNA, and it came from T cells, B-cell-depleted T cells, or PBMCs.

Losses at the gene ends were 0 bases for V and 8 bases for J; bases not matched to a gene: 16. Germline CDR1 GTSNPN, CDR2 SVGIG (reference sequence). This CDR3 spans 18 amino acids. Original handling: Reference gene primer amplification gave nucleated cell count estimates. TCRdb keeps only in-frame clones here, not all; method: immunoSEQ multiplex PCR. D and trimming were read from the DNA, whereas the V and J calls and clone size are those reported in that table. Of just over 200,000 clones detected, about nine tenths appear once; the ten largest clones hold approximately 6.1%. J is TRBJ1-2 and V is TRBV30, with TRBD1 identical over 12 bases. The TCR originated in a man older than 75 with acute or convalescent COVID-19. The specimen sequenced was peripheral blood. CDR3 nucleotide sequence: TGTGCCTGGAGTGTACAGTTCGGGATCGTGGGGACAGGGGGCGGCTACACCTTC. It codes for CAWSVQFGIVGTGGGYTF.